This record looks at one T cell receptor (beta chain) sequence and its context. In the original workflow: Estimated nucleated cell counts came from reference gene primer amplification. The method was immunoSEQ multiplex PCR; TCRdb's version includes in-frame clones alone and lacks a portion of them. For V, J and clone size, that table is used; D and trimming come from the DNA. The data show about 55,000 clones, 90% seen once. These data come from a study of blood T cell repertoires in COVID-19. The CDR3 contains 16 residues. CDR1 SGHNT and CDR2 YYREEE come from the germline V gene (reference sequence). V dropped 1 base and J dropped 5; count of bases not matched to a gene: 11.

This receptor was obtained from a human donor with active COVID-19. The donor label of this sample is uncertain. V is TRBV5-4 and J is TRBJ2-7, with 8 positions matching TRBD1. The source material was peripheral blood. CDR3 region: CASSLLWGQGADEQYF. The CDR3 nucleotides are TGTGCCAGCAGCTTGTTGTGGGGGCAGGGGGCGGACGAGCAGTACTTC.